This TCR beta chain was sequenced in a study of regulatory T cells in long-lasting Graves disease. Sequencing libraries for TCR beta were prepared with iRepertoire HTBI primers and Arm-PCR of CDR3 regions. One entry per CDR3 protein results from TCRdb running MiXCR on the multiplex PCR reads. The sample contains 300,000 to 500,000 distinct CDR3 sequences, about 20% of which appear only once. Trimming took 5 bases from V and 5 from J; bases not matched to a gene: 8. The germline gives CDR1 MNHNS, CDR2 SASEGT. The CDR3 is 14 residues long. Indicated time point: persistent/refractory GD, antithyroid drugs over 5 years with positive TRAb. PBMC-extracted RNA yielded the TCR library. This clonotype was counted ten times or more.

The sample consisted of peripheral blood mononuclear cells (PBMCs), taken when the disease was refractory, from a patient treated with antithyroid drugs. The origin of this receptor is a female donor with Graves disease. This chain links TRBV6-1 with TRBJ2-5; 7 bases are a match to TRBD2. This CDR3 reads CASSTRGGWETQYF. The CDR3 bases are TGTGCCAGCAGTACCCGGGGAGGGTGGGAGACCCAGTACTTC.